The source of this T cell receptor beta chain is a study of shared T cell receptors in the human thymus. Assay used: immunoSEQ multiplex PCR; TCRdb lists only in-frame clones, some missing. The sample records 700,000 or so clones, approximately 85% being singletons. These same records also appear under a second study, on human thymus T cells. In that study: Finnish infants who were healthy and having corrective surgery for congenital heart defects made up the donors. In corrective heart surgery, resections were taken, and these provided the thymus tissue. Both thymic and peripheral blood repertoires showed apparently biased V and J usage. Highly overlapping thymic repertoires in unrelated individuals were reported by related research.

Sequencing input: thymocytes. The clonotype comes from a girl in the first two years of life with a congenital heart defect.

The CDR3 bases are TGTGCCTGGAGTGTACTGGAACAGCCAAGCTGTAGCACAGATACGCAGTATTTT. Its translation: CAWSVLEQPSCSTDTQYF. This chain connects TRBV30 to TRBJ2-3; D gene uncertain. Trimming removed 0 bases from V and 0 bases from J, with 19 bases in between. The CDR3 runs 18 residues. Germline CDR1 reads GTSNPN; CDR2 reads SVGIG (reference sequence).